The source of this T cell receptor beta chain is a study of T-cell memory formation after mild COVID-19. To note about this clonotype: Its antigen is not identified.

TCRdb used MiXCR to reprocess the 5' RACE reads, holding one entry per CDR3 protein. The data show 470,000 or so distinct CDR3 sequences, 15% to 20% seen once. Broader study findings: Researchers report contracting CD4+ clones mostly in CM and EM, with CD8+ clones in EMRA.

CDR1 is LNHNV, CDR2 YYDKDF, per germline (reference sequence). The CDR3 runs 14 residues. Trimming stripped 2 bases from V and 2 bases from J, with 8 bases between. Material for sequencing was PBMCs or a T cell subset sorted from them (not recorded which). J is TRBJ2-3 and V is TRBV15; D tentatively reads TRBD1 or TRBD2 (5 bases each). The sequence derives from an adult woman who had mild COVID-19 (a few samples of this study predate the infection). Cell type and time point are not known. The CDR3 is CATSRPGTTDTQYF. DNA for the CDR3: TGTGCCACCAGCAGACCGGGGACCACAGATACGCAGTATTTT.